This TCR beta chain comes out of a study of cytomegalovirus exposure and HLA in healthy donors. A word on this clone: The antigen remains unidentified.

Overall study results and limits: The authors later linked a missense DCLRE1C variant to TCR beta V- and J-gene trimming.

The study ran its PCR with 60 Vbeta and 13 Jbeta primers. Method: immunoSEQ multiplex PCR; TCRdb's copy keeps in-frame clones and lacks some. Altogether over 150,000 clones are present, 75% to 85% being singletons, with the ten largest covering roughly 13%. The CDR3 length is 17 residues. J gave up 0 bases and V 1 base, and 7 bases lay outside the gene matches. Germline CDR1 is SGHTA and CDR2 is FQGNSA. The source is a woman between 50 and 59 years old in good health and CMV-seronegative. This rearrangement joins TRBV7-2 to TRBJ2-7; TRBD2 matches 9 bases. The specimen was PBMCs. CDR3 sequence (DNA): TGTGCCAGCAGCTTAGGCTCAGCGGGGGGAACCTCCTACGAGCAGTACTTC. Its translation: CASSLGSAGGTSYEQYF.